Here is one T cell receptor (beta chain) with its context. V trimming: 0 bases; J trimming: 2 bases; junction bases outside the gene matches: 5. The CDR3 loop spans 16 amino acids. Germline V gene lookup returns CDR1 LGHDT and CDR2 YNNKEL (reference sequence). The data derive from a study of blood T cell repertoires in COVID-19. The table came from immunoSEQ multiplex PCR; TCRdb's copy has only in-frame clones and leaves some out. Of more than 95,000 clones detected, around 86% appear once; the ten largest clones hold roughly 5.4%. The V call is TRBV3-1 (or the pseudogene TRBV3-2), the J call TRBJ2-7, with 9 bases aligning to TRBD2. Sequenced: peripheral blood. The sequence was obtained from a human donor in a cohort sampled during active COVID-19. CDR3 region: CASSQDHGGRAYEQYF. The CDR3, as DNA: TGTGCCAGCAGCCAAGACCACGGCGGGAGGGCCTACGAGCAGTACTTC.